Each of the 23 T cell receptor beta chains below was sequenced from the same sample in a study of cytomegalovirus exposure and HLA in healthy donors. PCR was performed using 60 Vbeta and 13 Jbeta primers. Only in-frame clones appear in the TCRdb table, and some are missing; sequencing was by immunoSEQ multiplex PCR. The repertoire has hundreds of thousands of clones, more than 60% of them found once; the top ten carry less than 3.5%. The material sequenced was PBMCs. The receptor source for this set is a woman aged 55 to 70 in good health and CMV-seropositive.

The chain couples TRBV4-1 to TRBJ2-7; D is perhaps TRBD1 (5 bases). The CDR3 contains 16 residues. The V gene's germline CDR1 is MGHRA and CDR2 YSYEKL. V shed 0 bases and J shed 0 bases, with 12 bases lying between them. CDR3 residues: CASSQDRQIFSYEQYF. As DNA, the CDR3 is TGCGCCAGCAGCCAAGATCGACAGATTTTCTCCTACGAGCAGTACTTC.

The chain links TRBV11-2 to TRBJ2-2; 8 bases are a match to TRBD1. V shed 5 bases, J shed 6 bases, and the junction held 17 bases outside the gene matches. The CDR3 length is 18 residues. Germline assignment: CDR1 SGHAT and CDR2 FQNNGV. DNA for the CDR3: TGTGCCAGCAGCCAGACCCCGACAGGGGAAATCAGAGCCGGGGAGCTGTTTTTT. This translates into CASSQTPTGEIRAGELFF. Variable domain in full (rest from reference TRBV11-2 and TRBJ2-2): EAGVAQSPRYKIIEKRQSVAFWCNPISGHATLYWYQQILGQGPKLLIQFQNNGVVDDSQLPKDRFSAERLKGVDSTLKIQPAKLEDSAVYLCASSQTPTGEIRAGELFFGEGSRLTVL.

This rearrangement joins TRBV2 to TRBJ2-5; a weak D match, TRBD1 (6 bases). Trimming took 7 bases from V and 13 from J, leaving 16 bases between them. Germline V CDR1 and CDR2: SNHLY, FYNNEI. The CDR3 has 11 residues. This chain's CDR3 is CASKSLTGMYF. The DNA of the CDR3 is TGTGCCAGCAAGAGTTTGACAGGCATGTACTTC.

This sequence joins TRBV30 and TRBJ1-1, with 10 bases lining up with TRBD1. Germline-derived CDR1 and CDR2 are GTSNPN and SVGIG (reference sequence). V shed 4 bases and J 9 bases; nucleotides not matched to a gene: 11. The CDR3 has 14 residues. CDR3 nucleotides: TGTGCCTGGAATCAGATCCGGGACAGGGGTAAAGCTTTCTTT. Amino acids: CAWNQIRDRGKAFF.

V is TRBV5-5 and J is TRBJ2-7, with 9 nucleotides matching TRBD1. J was trimmed by 4 bases and V by 4 bases; bases with no gene match: 12. The germline CDR1 and CDR2 sequences are SGHKS and YYEKEE (reference sequence). This CDR3 region has 16 residues. CDR3 amino acids: CASSRTSGQGQYEQYF. CDR3 coding DNA: TGTGCCAGCAGCCGCACTTCGGGACAGGGTCAATACGAGCAGTACTTC.

In this sample, this clone turned up a few times. The chain combines TRBV28 with TRBJ2-7; the match to TRBD1 covers 7 bases. CDR3 size: 13 residues. Germline V gene lookup returns CDR1 MDHEN and CDR2 SYDVKM. The J segment lost 6 bases and the V segment lost 4 bases, leaving 6 bases of the junction unmatched. In DNA, the CDR3 is TGTGCCAGCAGTTACTCGGACAGGAGCGAGCAGTACTTC. It translates to CASSYSDRSEQYF.

This rearrangement joins TRBV5-1 to TRBJ1-6; the D gene is possibly TRBD1 (6 bases). Per the germline V gene, CDR1 is SGHRS and CDR2 is YFSETQ. V lost 4 bases to trimming and J lost 10 bases, with 15 bases between them. The length of the CDR3 is 14 residues. The CDR3 region has the DNA TGCGCCAGCAGCCCGGCAGGGGACGGATCACCCCTCCACTTT. It specifies CASSPAGDGSPLHF.

This clone was counted once. The chain employs TRBV6-6 and TRBJ1-2, with TRBD1 matching 7 bases. Unmatched junction bases numbered 5, after V lost 6 bases and J lost 7 bases. This CDR3 spans 12 amino acids. Per the germline V gene, CDR1 is MNHNY and CDR2 is SVGAGI (reference sequence). CDR3 coding DNA: TGTGCCAGCAGAACAGGGGAAAGTGGCTACACCTTC. Translation gives CASRTGESGYTF.

This CDR3 is CASRWTGGNEQFF. For the CDR3, the DNA is TGTGCCAGCAGGTGGACAGGGGGGAATGAGCAGTTCTTC. V is TRBV5-5 and J is TRBJ2-1, with 10 bases that match TRBD1. The germline gives CDR1 SGHKS, CDR2 YYEKEE (reference sequence). The CDR3 loop spans 13 amino acids. J was trimmed by 7 bases and V by 5 bases; bases with no gene match: 3.

The rearrangement uses TRBV7-9 and TRBJ1-1; D may be TRBD1 (6 bases). The germline V gene encodes CDR1 SEHNR and CDR2 FQNEAQ (reference sequence). V lost 5 bases and J 6 bases, leaving 13 bases between the germline ends. The CDR3 is 13 residues long. This CDR3 is CASSAEEGAEAFF. CDR3 nucleotides: TGTGCCAGCAGCGCGGAAGAGGGGGCTGAAGCTTTCTTT.

The chain recombines TRBV7-8 with TRBJ1-4; 7 bases align to TRBD1. The germline V gene encodes CDR1 SGHVS and CDR2 FQNEAQ. The length of the CDR3 is 15 residues. The ends lost 4 bases at V and 5 bases at J; junction bases unmatched: 7. CDR3 sequence (DNA): TGTGCCAGCAGCTCGTTGACAGGGAGAAATGAAAAACTGTTTTTT. This encodes CASSSLTGRNEKLFF.

CDR3 nucleotides: TGCGCCAGCAGCCAAGCCCGACAGGGGCGTTTGGAAAAACTGTTTTTT. It specifies CASSQARQGRLEKLFF. The V call is TRBV4-1, the J call TRBJ1-4; 8 positions match TRBD1. The CDR3 is 16 amino acids. Germline V lookup: CDR1 MGHRA, CDR2 YSYEKL. Trimming took 1 base from V and 8 from J; bases not matched to a gene: 9.

In its sample, this clone was seen once. J is TRBJ2-3 and V is TRBV4-2, with 8 positions matching TRBD1. The CDR3 spans 16 residues. V dropped 1 base and J dropped 1; count of bases not matched to a gene: 4. Germline loops: CDR1 LGHNA, CDR2 YNFKEQ. The CDR3 coding sequence is TGTGCCAGCAGCCAAGTATCAGGGGGCCGCACAGATACGCAGTATTTT. Residues: CASSQVSGGRTDTQYF.

There are a few counts of this clone. This chain's CDR3 is CASSPAGHNEQFF. The CDR3 DNA reads TGTGCCAGCTCACCTGCGGGACACAATGAGCAGTTCTTC. J is TRBJ2-1 and V is TRBV18; the D gene is possibly TRBD2 (6 bases). The CDR3 spans 13 residues. Germline loops: CDR1 KGHSH, CDR2 LQKENI. Trimming left V 3 bases short and J 5 bases short, with 8 bases between.

The chain recombines TRBV29-1 with TRBJ1-6; TRBD1 matches 10 bases. With 2 bases clipped from V and 0 bases from J, the junction kept 16 bases outside the gene matches. The CDR3 runs to 21 residues. Germline CDR1 reads SQVTM; CDR2 reads ANQGSEA. Here the CDR3 reads CSVERVGGTGALYSYNSPLHF. The DNA for the CDR3 is TGCAGCGTTGAACGGGTGGGGGGGACAGGGGCCTTGTACTCCTATAATTCACCCCTCCACTTT.

The genes are TRBV19 and TRBJ2-2; TRBD2 matches at 10 bases. The CDR3 contains 15 residues. After removal of 3 bases from V and 5 bases from J, the junction contained 3 bases not matched to a gene. Germline-derived CDR1 and CDR2 are LNHDA and SQIVND (reference sequence). The DNA for the CDR3 is TGTGCCAGTAGTATCATAGCGGGAGGAACCGGGGAGCTGTTTTTT. Translating it yields CASSIIAGGTGELFF.

The chain employs TRBV5-1 and TRBJ1-2, with 9 bases matching TRBD1. The V and J ends lost 5 bases and 0 bases, in that order; junction bases with no gene match: 2. The CDR3 totals 14 residues. Per the germline V gene, CDR1 is SGHRS and CDR2 is YFSETQ. CDR3 sequence (DNA): TGCGCCAGCAGGGACAGGGGAACTAACTATGGCTACACCTTC. Translation gives CASRDRGTNYGYTF. The full variable domain, in which reference TRBV5-1 and TRBJ1-2 provide the parts outside the CDR3, is KAGVTQTPRYLIKTRGQQVTLSCSPISGHRSVSWYQQTPGQGLQFLFEYFSETQRNKGNFPGRFSGRQFSNSRSEMNVSTLELGDSALYLCASRDRGTNYGYTFGSGTRLTVV.

The genes are TRBV13 and TRBJ2-1; TRBD2 matches at 10 bases. V gave up 3 bases and J gave up 9 bases; unmatched junction bases: 5. CDR3 length: 14 residues. CDR1 and CDR2 from the germline V gene are PRHDT and FYEKMQ (reference sequence). CDR3 residues: CASSFSGGDGEQFF. CDR3 coding DNA: TGTGCCAGCAGCTTCAGCGGGGGGGACGGTGAGCAGTTCTTC.

The chain carries TRBV15 and TRBJ1-5; 12 positions match TRBD1. Germline V gene data show CDR1 as LNHNV and CDR2 as YYDKDF (reference sequence). The CDR3 extends over 18 amino acids. Trimming removed 5 bases from V and 1 base from J; junction bases left unmatched: 9. This chain's CDR3 is CATSFGTGGLRSNQPQHF. CDR3 sequence (DNA): TGTGCCACCAGCTTTGGGACAGGGGGCCTCCGGAGCAATCAGCCCCAGCATTTT.

The rearrangement joins TRBV10-3 to TRBJ2-1, with D maybe TRBD2 (6 bases). The CDR3 covers 14 residues. The germline CDR1 and CDR2 sequences are ENHRY and SYGVKD. The V and J ends lost 8 bases and 0 bases respectively, with 11 bases between them. The CDR3 DNA reads TGTGCCATCGCGGGATCGAGCTCCTACAATGAGCAGTTCTTC. Amino acids: CAIAGSSSYNEQFF.

CDR3 DNA: TGTGCCAGCAGTGTTGGGACAGGGGCCGTGGGGGAGCAGTACTTC. As protein: CASSVGTGAVGEQYF. V is TRBV6-1 and J is TRBJ2-7; 10 nucleotides match TRBD1. This CDR3 is 15 amino acids long. CDR1 and CDR2 (germline): MNHNS, SASEGT. V lost 4 bases to trimming and J lost 7 bases; unmatched junction nucleotides: 10.

The genes are TRBV7-9 and TRBJ2-3; a possible D gene is TRBD2 (6 bases). V was clipped by 5 bases and J by 2 bases, with 17 bases between them. The germline CDR1 and CDR2 sequences are SEHNR and FQNEAQ (reference sequence). The CDR3 is 16 amino acids. In nucleotides, the CDR3 is TGTGCCAGCAGCCAACCCTCGGGACTTGTCACAGATACGCAGTATTTT. It is translated as CASSQPSGLVTDTQYF.

This rearrangement joins TRBV15 to TRBJ1-1, with 8 nucleotides matching TRBD1. Per the germline V gene, CDR1 is LNHNV and CDR2 is YYDKDF (reference sequence). V lost 0 bases to trimming and J lost 5 bases; unmatched junction nucleotides: 14. CDR3 length equals 18 residues. The CDR3 DNA reads as TGTGCCACCAGCAGAGATCCCCGTCGGGGACAGGAGGGAACTGAAGCTTTCTTT. Protein product: CATSRDPRRGQEGTEAFF. The entire variable domain, with the rest obtained from reference TRBV15 and TRBJ1-1, is as follows: DAMVIQNPRYQVTQFGKPVTLSCSQTLNHNVMYWYQQKSSQAPKLLFHYYDKDFNNEADTPDNFQSRRPNTSFCFLDIRSPGLGDTAMYLCATSRDPRRGQEGTEAFFGQGTRLTVV.